This T cell receptor (beta chain) is drawn from a study of response to subunit inactivated influenza vaccine. Germline CDR1 reads DFQATT; CDR2 reads SNEGSKA (reference sequence). V was shortened by 3 bases and J by 6 bases, with 4 bases between the two germline ends. The length of the CDR3 is 10 residues. TCRdb independently ran MiXCR on the RT-PCR reads; one entry per CDR3 protein. The data show more than 700,000 distinct CDR3 sequences, with less than 25% seen just once and roughly a tenth held by the top ten. This clonotype has ten or more counts. Its antigen is not identified. Regarding the study as a whole: T cells newly recruited by each seasonal influenza vaccination are few, the authors suggested.

The sequence was obtained from a man aged 50 to 59 who received an inactivated influenza vaccine. This chain joins TRBV20-1 and TRBJ2-3; D gene ambiguous. The sequences come from PBMCs from blood, collected 5 to 6 days after vaccination. DNA for the CDR3: TGCAGTGCTAGGAGGGATACGCAGTATTTT. This codes for CSARRDTQYF.